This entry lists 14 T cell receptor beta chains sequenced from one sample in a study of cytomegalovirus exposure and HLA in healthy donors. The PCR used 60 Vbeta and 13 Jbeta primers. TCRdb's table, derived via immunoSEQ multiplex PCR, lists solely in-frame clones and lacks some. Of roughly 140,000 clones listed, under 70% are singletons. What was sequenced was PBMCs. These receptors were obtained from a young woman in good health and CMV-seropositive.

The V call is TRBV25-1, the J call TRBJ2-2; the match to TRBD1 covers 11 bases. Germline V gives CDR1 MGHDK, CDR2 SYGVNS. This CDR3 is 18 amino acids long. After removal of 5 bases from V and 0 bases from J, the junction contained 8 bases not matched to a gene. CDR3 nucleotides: TGTGCCAGCAGTCCACCCAGGACAGGGGGCGCGAACACCGGGGAGCTGTTTTTT. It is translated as CASSPPRTGGANTGELFF.

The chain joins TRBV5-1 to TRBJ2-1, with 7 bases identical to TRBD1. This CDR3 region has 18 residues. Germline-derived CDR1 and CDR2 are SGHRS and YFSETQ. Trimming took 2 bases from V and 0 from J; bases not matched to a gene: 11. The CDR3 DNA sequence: TGCGCCAGCAGCTTCGAATTAGGGGGCCGAACCTCCTACAATGAGCAGTTCTTC. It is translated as CASSFELGGRTSYNEQFF. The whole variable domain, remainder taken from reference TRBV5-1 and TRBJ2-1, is KAGVTQTPRYLIKTRGQQVTLSCSPISGHRSVSWYQQTPGQGLQFLFEYFSETQRNKGNFPGRFSGRQFSNSRSEMNVSTLELGDSALYLCASSFELGGRTSYNEQFFGPGTRLTVL.

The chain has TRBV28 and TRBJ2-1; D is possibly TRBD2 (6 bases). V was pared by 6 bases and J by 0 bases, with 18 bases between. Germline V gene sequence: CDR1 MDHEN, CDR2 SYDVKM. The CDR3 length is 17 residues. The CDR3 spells CASRTASGEGSYNEQFF. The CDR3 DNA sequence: TGTGCCAGCAGAACGGCGTCGGGGGAAGGCTCCTACAATGAGCAGTTCTTC.

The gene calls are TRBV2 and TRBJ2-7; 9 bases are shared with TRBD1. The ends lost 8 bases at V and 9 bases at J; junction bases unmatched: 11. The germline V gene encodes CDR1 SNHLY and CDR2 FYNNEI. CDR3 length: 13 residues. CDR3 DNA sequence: TGTGCCAGCGCCGGGACAGGGACCTCGTGGCAGTACTTC. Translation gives CASAGTGTSWQYF.

The CDR3 spells CASGKTTGTGAYNEQFF. CDR3 in DNA: TGTGCCAGCGGAAAGACTACCGGGACAGGAGCCTACAATGAGCAGTTCTTC. J is TRBJ2-1 and V is TRBV2, with TRBD1 matching over 8 bases. Looked up from germline, CDR1 is SNHLY and CDR2 is FYNNEI. The CDR3 loop spans 17 amino acids. The junction had 14 bases not matched to a gene; V was cut back by 8 bases and J by 2 bases.

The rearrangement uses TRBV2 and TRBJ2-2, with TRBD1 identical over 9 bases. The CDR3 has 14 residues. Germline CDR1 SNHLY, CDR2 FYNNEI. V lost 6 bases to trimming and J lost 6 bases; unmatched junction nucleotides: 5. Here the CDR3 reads CASSGTGSAGELFF. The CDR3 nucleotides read TGTGCCAGCAGCGGGACAGGGTCCGCCGGGGAGCTGTTTTTT.

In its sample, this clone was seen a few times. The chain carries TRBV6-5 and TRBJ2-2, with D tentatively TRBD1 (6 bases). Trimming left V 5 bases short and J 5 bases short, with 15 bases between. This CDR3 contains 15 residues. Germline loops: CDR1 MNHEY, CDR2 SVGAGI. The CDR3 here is CASSRTALGTGELFF. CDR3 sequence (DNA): TGTGCCAGCAGTCGGACAGCCCTAGGGACCGGGGAGCTGTTTTTT.

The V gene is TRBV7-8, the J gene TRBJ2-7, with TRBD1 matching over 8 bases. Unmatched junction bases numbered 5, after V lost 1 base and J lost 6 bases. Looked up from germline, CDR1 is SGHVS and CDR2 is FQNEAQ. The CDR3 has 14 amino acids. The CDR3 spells CASSLGTGKVEQYF. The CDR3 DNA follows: TGTGCCAGCAGCTTAGGGACAGGGAAGGTCGAGCAGTACTTC.

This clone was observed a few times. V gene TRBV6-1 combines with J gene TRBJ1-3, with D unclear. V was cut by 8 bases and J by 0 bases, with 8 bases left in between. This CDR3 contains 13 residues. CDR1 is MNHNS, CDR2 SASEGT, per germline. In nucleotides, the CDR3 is TGTGCCAGCGCGGAAAGCTCTGGAAACACCATATATTTT. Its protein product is CASAESSGNTIYF.

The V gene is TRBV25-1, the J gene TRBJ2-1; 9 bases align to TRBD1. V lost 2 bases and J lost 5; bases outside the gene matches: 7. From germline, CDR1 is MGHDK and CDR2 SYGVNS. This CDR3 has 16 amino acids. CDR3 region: CASSEGGTGYNNEQFF. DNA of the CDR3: TGTGCCAGCAGTGAAGGAGGGACAGGGTATAACAATGAGCAGTTCTTC.

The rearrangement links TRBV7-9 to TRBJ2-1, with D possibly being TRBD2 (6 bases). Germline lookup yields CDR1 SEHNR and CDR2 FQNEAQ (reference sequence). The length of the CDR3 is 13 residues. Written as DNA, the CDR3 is TGTGCGAGGGGAGGACATACCTACAATGAGCAGTTCTTC. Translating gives CARGGHTYNEQFF.

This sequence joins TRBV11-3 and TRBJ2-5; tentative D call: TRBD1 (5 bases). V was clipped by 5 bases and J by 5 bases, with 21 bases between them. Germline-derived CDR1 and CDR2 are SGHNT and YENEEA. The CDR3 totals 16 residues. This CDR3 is CASSLTRQWPGETQYF. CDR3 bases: TGTGCCAGCAGCCTGACCCGACAGTGGCCAGGGGAGACCCAGTACTTC.

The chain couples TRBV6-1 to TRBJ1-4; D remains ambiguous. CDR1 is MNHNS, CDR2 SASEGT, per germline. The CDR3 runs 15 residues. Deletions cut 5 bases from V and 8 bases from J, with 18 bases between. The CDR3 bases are TGTGCCAGCAGTTCCGTCGGGAGAGCGGGGGAAAAACTGTTTTTT. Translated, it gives CASSSVGRAGEKLFF.

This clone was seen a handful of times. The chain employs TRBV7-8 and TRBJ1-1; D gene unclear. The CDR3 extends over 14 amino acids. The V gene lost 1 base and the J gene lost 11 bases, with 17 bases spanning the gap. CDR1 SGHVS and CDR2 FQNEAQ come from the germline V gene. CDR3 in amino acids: CASSLVPNNVWAFF. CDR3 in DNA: TGTGCCAGCAGCTTAGTACCGAACAACGTGTGGGCTTTCTTT.